Listed below are T cell receptor beta chains from one sample, sequenced in a study of a mutant IDH1 vaccine in newly diagnosed glioma. The protocol was immunoSEQ multiplex PCR, while the TCRdb copy is restricted to in-frame clones and leaves out a portion. This sample has approximately 39,000 clones, with about four fifths found just once. These receptors' antigens are unknown. The sample was PBMCs, taken from a glioma patient whose treatment included an IDH1 peptide vaccine. All receptors derive from a man in his fifties or sixties with glioma. Both conserved end residues are part of each CDR3. The D gene is left open where the match is weak. Clone size is shown for a subset of rows, as once, few, many or a class of expanded clone.

d_gene	v_gene	abundance	j_gene	CDR3nt	CDR3aa
-	TRBV7-9	-	TRBJ2-5	TGTGCCAGCAGCCCCAAAGAGACCCAGTACTTC	CASSPKETQYF
TRBD1	TRBV7-9	-	TRBJ2-1	TGTGCCAGCAGCTTAGCCGGGACAGGGAGCTCCTACAATGAGCAGTTCTTC	CASSLAGTGSSYNEQFF
-	TRBV5-6	-	TRBJ2-7	TGTGCCAGCAGCTCGGGGGGCTGGGAGCAGTACTTC	CASSSGGWEQYF
TRBD1	TRBV2	-	TRBJ2-5	TGTGCCAGCAGTAGAGGGACAGAAGAGACCCAGTACTTC	CASSRGTEETQYF
-	TRBV5-4	once	TRBJ2-1	TGTGCCAGCAGCTTGGCCGGAACTATTTCGGACGAGCAGTTCTTC	CASSLAGTISDEQFF
TRBD1	TRBV15	-	TRBJ1-3	TGTGCCACCAGCAGAGGTTATAACAGGGGTGGAAACACCATATATTTT	CATSRGYNRGGNTIYF
TRBD1	TRBV6-5	-	TRBJ2-7	TGTGCCAGCAGAGGGACAGGGCGCGACGAGCAGTACTTC	CASRGTGRDEQYF
-	TRBV7-2	once	TRBJ2-7	TGTGCCAGCAGATTAACAGTTTACTCCTACGAGCAGTACTTC	CASRLTVYSYEQYF
TRBD2	TRBV7-2	few	TRBJ2-7	TGTGCCAGCAGCTTAGTAGCGGGGGGCGGCGAGCAGTACTTC	CASSLVAGGGEQYF
TRBD2	TRBV7-2	once	TRBJ2-3	TGTGCCAGCAGCCGATCTAGCGGGGGGGTCGGGAGCACAGATACGCAGTATTTT	CASSRSSGGVGSTDTQYF
TRBD2	TRBV19	-	TRBJ2-7	TGTGCCAGCCAAGCCCTAGCGGGAGCGATGTACGAGCAGTACTTC	CASQALAGAMYEQYF
TRBD2	TRBV5-4	-	TRBJ2-2	TGTGCCAGCAGCCCGATTTCTAGCGGGAGGGTTCTCGGGGAGCTGTTTTTT	CASSPISSGRVLGELFF
TRBD1	TRBV27	-	TRBJ1-1	TGTGCCAGCAGTTTTCACAGACAGGGCACTGAAGCTTTCTTT	CASSFHRQGTEAFF
TRBD1	TRBV5-4	-	TRBJ2-3	TGTGCCAGCAGCCGGACAGGGAACACAGATACGCAGTATTTT	CASSRTGNTDTQYF
TRBD2	TRBV10-1	once	TRBJ2-2	TGCGCCAGCAGTGTCACTAGCGGGAGAGTCACCGGGGAGCTGTTTTTT	CASSVTSGRVTGELFF
TRBD1	TRBV27	-	TRBJ2-3	TGTGCCAGCAGCACCCTTTTATCAGGGGGCTACTCGTACACAGATACGCAGTATTTT	CASSTLLSGGYSYTDTQYF
-	TRBV4-3	-	TRBJ2-3	TGCGCCAGCAGCCAAGATAATGGCCCTGCAAATACGCAGTATTTT	CASSQDNGPANTQYF
-	TRBV5-5	-	TRBJ1-1	TGTGCCAGCGCCCCCGACGATATGAACACTGAAGCTTTCTTT	CASAPDDMNTEAFF
-	TRBV27	-	TRBJ2-1	TGTGCCAGCAGTTTGGATGCGGCTAGCCGGTTCAATGAGCAGTTCTTC	CASSLDAASRFNEQFF
-	TRBV5-1	-	TRBJ1-2	TGCGCCAGCAGCTTGGGATCGTTTGGCTCTAACTATGGCTACACCTTC	CASSLGSFGSNYGYTF
TRBD1	TRBV7-9	-	TRBJ1-2	TGTGCCAGCAGCTTAGTTCCGGGACAGGGGAATGGCTACACCTTC	CASSLVPGQGNGYTF
-	TRBV7-8	-	TRBJ2-1	TGTGCCAGCAGCTTCACCTACAATGAGCAGTTCTTC	CASSFTYNEQFF
-	TRBV5-5	-	TRBJ1-1	TGTGCCAGCAGCTTCAAGGGGAACACTGAAGCTTTCTTT	CASSFKGNTEAFF
-	TRBV2	few	TRBJ2-3	TGTGCCAGCAAGCAGGGAATCCTCGCAGATACGCAGTATTTT	CASKQGILADTQYF
-	TRBV6-5	-	TRBJ1-1	TGTGCCAGCAGTTACCTGAATAGGGGCGCCACTTTCTTT	CASSYLNRGATFF
TRBD1	TRBV7-9	-	TRBJ1-3	TGTGCCAGCAGCTCAGGGACAGGGAACCCCTCTGGAAACACCATATATTTT	CASSSGTGNPSGNTIYF
-	TRBV11-3	-	TRBJ2-7	TGTGCCAGCTCTAGGGGGGACACGGCCTACGAGCAGTACTTC	CASSRGDTAYEQYF
TRBD2	TRBV7-9	-	TRBJ2-1	TGTGCCAGCAGCTTAGGGGGACTAGCGGGACATCGGGAGTACAATGAGCAGTTCTTC	CASSLGGLAGHREYNEQFF
-	TRBV5-1	few	TRBJ1-3	TGCGCCAGCAGCTTGGGGTCCGGAAACACCATATATTTT	CASSLGSGNTIYF
-	TRBV7-2	-	TRBJ2-7	TGTGCCAGCAGCCCGACCGCCTACGAGCAGTACTTC	CASSPTAYEQYF
TRBD1	TRBV6-1	-	TRBJ1-1	TGTGCCAGCAGTGAGGGGACAGTGAACACTGAAGCTTTCTTT	CASSEGTVNTEAFF
-	TRBV15	-	TRBJ1-3	TGTGCCACCAGCGTCGGGACGGGCTCTGGAAACACCATATATTTT	CATSVGTGSGNTIYF
-	TRBV28	-	TRBJ2-7	TGTGCCAGCAGGGCAGAAACGTTCTACGAGCAGTACTTC	CASRAETFYEQYF
-	TRBV27	-	TRBJ2-7	TGTGCCAGCTGGGACCTAGCCTACGAGCAGTACTTC	CASWDLAYEQYF
-	TRBV7-6	-	TRBJ2-1	TGTGCCAGCAGCTCCATGGGACCTGAGCAGTTCTTC	CASSSMGPEQFF
TRBD2	TRBV15	-	TRBJ2-1	TGTGCCACCAGCAGAGATCCCGTTTTTAGCGGGAGGGCCGATGAGCAGTTCTTC	CATSRDPVFSGRADEQFF
TRBD1	TRBV4-3	-	TRBJ1-2	TGCGCCAGCAGCCAGAATGCCTTCGACAGGGCGAGCGGCTACACCTTC	CASSQNAFDRASGYTF
-	TRBV7-2	-	TRBJ1-5	TGTGCCAGCAGCTTAGGGGTTGGGAGGCCCCAGCATTTT	CASSLGVGRPQHF
TRBD1	TRBV7-9	-	TRBJ2-5	TGTGCCAGCAGCTTAGGGGACAGGGGGCGGCAAGAGACCCAGTACTTC	CASSLGDRGRQETQYF
TRBD1	TRBV10-3	-	TRBJ1-1	TGTGCCATCAGTGAGTTAACAGGGGGGATAGGAACTGAAGCTTTCTTT	CAISELTGGIGTEAFF
TRBD1	TRBV6-5	-	TRBJ2-7	TGTGCCAGCAGGCAATATGGACAGGTCTACGAGCAGTACTTC	CASRQYGQVYEQYF
-	TRBV27	-	TRBJ2-7	TGTGCCAGCAGCCAGGGACGCCTGAGGCACGAGCAGTACTTC	CASSQGRLRHEQYF
-	TRBV18	-	TRBJ2-7	TGTGCCAGCTCACCAATGCGTTACTACGAGCAGTACTTC	CASSPMRYYEQYF
-	TRBV4-2	-	TRBJ1-1	TGTGCCAGCAGCCAAGTATTTTCCCCCTTTGGTGAAGCTTTCTTT	CASSQVFSPFGEAFF
TRBD1	TRBV2	-	TRBJ2-1	TGTGCCAGCAGTCGACAGGGGTACAATGAGCAGTTCTTC	CASSRQGYNEQFF
-	TRBV7-2	few	TRBJ1-6	TGTGCCAGCAGCCCCCCTTATAATTCACCCCTCCACTTT	CASSPPYNSPLHF
-	TRBV13	-	TRBJ2-2	TGTGCCAGCAGCTCGGGACCCCGCTCGAACACCGGGGAGCTGTTTTTT	CASSSGPRSNTGELFF
TRBD1	TRBV5-4	-	TRBJ1-1	TGTGCCAGCAGCTTCACAGGGGGCGTTGCTTTCTTT	CASSFTGGVAFF